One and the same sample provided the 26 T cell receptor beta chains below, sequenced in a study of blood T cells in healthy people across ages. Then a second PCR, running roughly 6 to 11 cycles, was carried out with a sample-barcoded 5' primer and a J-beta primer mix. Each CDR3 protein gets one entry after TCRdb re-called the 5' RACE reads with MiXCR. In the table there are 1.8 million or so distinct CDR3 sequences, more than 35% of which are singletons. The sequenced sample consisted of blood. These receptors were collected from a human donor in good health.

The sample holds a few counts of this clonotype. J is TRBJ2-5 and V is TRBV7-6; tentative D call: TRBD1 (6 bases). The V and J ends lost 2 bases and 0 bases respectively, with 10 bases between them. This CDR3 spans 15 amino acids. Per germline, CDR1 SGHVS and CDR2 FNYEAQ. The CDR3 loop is CASSLWQGNQETQYF. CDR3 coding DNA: TGTGCCAGCAGCTTATGGCAGGGGAACCAAGAGACCCAGTACTTC.

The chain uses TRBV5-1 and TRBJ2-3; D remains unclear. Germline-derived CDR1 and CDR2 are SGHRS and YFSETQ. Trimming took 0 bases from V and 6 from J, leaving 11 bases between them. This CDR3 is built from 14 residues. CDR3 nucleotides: TGCGCCAGCAGCTTGGCAACAGCCTCGGATACGCAGTATTTT. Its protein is CASSLATASDTQYF.

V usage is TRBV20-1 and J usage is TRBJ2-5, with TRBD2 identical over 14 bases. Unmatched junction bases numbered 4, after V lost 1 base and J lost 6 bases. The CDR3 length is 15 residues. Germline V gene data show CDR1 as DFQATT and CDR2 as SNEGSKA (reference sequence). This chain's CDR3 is CSARVGTSGGKTQYF. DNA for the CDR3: TGCAGTGCTAGAGTTGGGACTAGCGGGGGAAAGACCCAGTACTTC.

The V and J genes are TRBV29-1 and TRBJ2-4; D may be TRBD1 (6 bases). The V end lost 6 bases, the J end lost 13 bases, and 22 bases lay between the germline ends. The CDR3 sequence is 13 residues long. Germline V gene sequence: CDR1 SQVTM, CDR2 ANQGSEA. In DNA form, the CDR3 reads TGCAGCGTGGAGGACAGTCTGATCAATGAGCAGTACTTC. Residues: CSVEDSLINEQYF.

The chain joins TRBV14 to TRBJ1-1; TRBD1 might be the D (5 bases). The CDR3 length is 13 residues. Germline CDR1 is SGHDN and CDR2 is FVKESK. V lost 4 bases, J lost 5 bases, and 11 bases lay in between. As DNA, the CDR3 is TGTGCCAGCAGCCGCGCGGGGCCTACTGAAGCTTTCTTT. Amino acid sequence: CASSRAGPTEAFF. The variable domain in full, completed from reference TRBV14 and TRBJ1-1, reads EAGVTQFPSHSVIEKGQTVTLRCDPISGHDNLYWYRRVMGKEIKFLLHFVKESKQDESGMPNNRFLAERTGGTYSTLKVQPAELEDSGVYFCASSRAGPTEAFFGQGTRLTVV.

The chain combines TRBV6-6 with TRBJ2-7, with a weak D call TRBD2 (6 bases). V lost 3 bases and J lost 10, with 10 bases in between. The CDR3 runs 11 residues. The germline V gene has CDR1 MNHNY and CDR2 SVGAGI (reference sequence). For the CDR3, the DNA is TGTGCCAGCAGTTATACGGGGGATCAGTACTTC. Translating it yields CASSYTGDQYF.

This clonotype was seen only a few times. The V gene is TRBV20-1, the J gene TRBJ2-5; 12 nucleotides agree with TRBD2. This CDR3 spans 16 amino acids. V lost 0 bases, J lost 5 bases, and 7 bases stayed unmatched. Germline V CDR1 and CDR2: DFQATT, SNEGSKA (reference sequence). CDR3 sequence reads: CSARDELAGGRETQYF. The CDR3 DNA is TGCAGTGCTAGAGATGAACTAGCGGGGGGTAGGGAGACCCAGTACTTC.

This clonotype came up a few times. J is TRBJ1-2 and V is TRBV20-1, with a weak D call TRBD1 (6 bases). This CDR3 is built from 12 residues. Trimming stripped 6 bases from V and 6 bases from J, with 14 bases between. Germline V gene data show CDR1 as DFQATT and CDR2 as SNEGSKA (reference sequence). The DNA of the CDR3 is TGCAGTGCCACAGGGACGGAAGATGGCTACACCTTC. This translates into CSATGTEDGYTF.

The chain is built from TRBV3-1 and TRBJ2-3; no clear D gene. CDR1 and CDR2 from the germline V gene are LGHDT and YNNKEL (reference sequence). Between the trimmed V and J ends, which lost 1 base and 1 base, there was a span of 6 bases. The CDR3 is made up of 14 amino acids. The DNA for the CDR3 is TGTGCCAGCAGCCAAGGGATGGGCACAGATACGCAGTATTTT. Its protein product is CASSQGMGTDTQYF.

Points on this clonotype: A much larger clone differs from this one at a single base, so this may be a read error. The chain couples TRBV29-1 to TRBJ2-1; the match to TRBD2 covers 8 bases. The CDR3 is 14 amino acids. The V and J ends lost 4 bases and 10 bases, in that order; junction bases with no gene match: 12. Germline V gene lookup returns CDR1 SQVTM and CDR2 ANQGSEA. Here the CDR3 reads CSVAGSGESYEQFF. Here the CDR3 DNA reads TGCAGCGTTGCGGGTAGCGGGGAGTCCTACGAGCAGTTCTTC.

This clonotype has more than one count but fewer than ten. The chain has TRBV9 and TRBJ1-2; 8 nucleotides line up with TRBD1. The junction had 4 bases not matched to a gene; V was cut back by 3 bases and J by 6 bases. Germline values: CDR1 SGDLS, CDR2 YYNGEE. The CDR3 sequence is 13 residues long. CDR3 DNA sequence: TGTGCCAGCAGCGCAGGGGGCGGGGATGGCTACACCTTC. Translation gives CASSAGGGDGYTF.

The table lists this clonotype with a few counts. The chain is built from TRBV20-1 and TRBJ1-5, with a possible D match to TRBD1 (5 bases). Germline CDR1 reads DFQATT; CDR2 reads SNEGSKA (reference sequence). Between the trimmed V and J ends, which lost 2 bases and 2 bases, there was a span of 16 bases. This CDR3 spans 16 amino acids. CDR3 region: CSARSDQGLGNQPQHF. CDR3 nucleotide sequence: TGCAGTGCTAGATCCGACCAGGGTTTGGGCAATCAGCCCCAGCATTTT.

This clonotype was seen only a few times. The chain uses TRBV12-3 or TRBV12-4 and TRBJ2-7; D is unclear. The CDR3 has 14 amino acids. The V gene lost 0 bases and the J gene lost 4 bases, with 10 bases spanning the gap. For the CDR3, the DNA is TGTGCCAGCAGTTTAGCCCTAACCGGTTACGAGCAGTACTTC. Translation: CASSLALTGYEQYF.

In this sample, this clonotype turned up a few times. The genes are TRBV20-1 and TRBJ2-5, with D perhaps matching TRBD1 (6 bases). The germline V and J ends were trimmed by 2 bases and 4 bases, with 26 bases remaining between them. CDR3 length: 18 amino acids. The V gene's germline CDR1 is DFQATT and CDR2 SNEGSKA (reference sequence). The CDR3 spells CSARNPAPGHSGRETQYF. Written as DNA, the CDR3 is TGCAGTGCTAGAAACCCCGCCCCGGGACACTCTGGGCGAGAGACCCAGTACTTC.

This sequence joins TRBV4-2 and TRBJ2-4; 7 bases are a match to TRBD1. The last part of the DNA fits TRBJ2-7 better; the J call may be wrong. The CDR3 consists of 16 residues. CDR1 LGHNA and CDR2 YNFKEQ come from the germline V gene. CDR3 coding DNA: TGTGCCAGCAGTGATGACGGACAGGTCGGTCACTACGAGCAGTACTTC. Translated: CASSDDGQVGHYEQYF.

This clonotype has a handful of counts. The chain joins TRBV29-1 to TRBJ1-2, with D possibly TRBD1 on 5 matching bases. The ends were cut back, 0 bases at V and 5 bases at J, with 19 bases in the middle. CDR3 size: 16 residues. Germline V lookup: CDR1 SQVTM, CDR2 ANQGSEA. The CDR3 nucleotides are TGCAGCGTTGAAGATCGGGGCCCAGAAGGCGGTTATGGCTACACCTTC. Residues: CSVEDRGPEGGYGYTF. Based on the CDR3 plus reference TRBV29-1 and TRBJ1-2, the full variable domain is SAVISQKPSRDICQRGTSLTIQCQVDSQVTMMFWYRQQPGQSLTLIATANQGSEATYESGFVIDKFPISRPNLTFSTLTVSNMSPEDSSIYLCSVEDRGPEGGYGYTFGSGTRLTVV.

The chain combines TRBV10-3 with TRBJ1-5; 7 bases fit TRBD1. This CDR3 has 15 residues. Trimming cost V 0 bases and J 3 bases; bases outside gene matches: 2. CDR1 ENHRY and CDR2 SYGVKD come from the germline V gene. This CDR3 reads CAISESGGLNQPQHF. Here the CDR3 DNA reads TGTGCCATCAGTGAGTCAGGGGGCCTCAATCAGCCCCAGCATTTT.

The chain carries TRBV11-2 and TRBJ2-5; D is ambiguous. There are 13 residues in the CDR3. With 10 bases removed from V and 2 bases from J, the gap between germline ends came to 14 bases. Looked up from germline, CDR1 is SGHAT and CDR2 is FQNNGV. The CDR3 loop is CAIEPFGQETQYF. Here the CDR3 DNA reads TGTGCCATCGAGCCTTTTGGGCAAGAGACCCAGTACTTC.

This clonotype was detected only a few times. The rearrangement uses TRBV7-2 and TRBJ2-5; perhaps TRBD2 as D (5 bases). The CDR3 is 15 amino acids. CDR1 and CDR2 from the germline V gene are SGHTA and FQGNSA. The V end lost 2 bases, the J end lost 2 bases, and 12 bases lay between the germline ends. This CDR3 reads CASSLRTQRQETQYF. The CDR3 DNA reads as TGTGCCAGCAGCTTAAGGACCCAGCGGCAAGAGACCCAGTACTTC.

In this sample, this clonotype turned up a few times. CDR3: CASSQGIGSYGYTF. CDR3 nucleotides: TGCGCCAGCAGCCAAGGGATAGGTTCCTATGGCTACACCTTC. The V call is TRBV4-1, the J call TRBJ1-2; D call uncertain. The CDR3 has 14 residues. Trimming took off 1 base at V and 4 bases at J, with 10 bases between the two ends. The germline CDR1 and CDR2 sequences are MGHRA and YSYEKL.

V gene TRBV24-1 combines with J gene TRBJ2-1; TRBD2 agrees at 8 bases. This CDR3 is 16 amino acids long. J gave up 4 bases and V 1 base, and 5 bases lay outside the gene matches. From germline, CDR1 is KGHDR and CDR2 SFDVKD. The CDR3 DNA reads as TGTGCCACCAGTGATTTAAGGCGGGGGGAATACAATGAGCAGTTCTTC. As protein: CATSDLRRGEYNEQFF.

CDR3 amino acids: CASSPGTGFNEKLFF. In nucleotides, the CDR3 is TGTGCCAGCAGCCCCGGGACAGGCTTTAATGAAAAACTGTTTTTT. The V and J genes are TRBV7-9 and TRBJ1-4; 8 nucleotides align to TRBD1. The CDR3 is made up of 15 amino acids. V lost 5 bases, J lost 4 bases, and 6 bases stayed unmatched. CDR1 and CDR2 from the germline V gene are SEHNR and FQNEAQ (reference sequence).

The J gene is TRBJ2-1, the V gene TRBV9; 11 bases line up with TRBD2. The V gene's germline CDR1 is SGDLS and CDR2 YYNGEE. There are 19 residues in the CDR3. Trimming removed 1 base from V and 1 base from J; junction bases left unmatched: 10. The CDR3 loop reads CASSVTATSGASSYNEQFF. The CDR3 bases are TGTGCCAGCAGCGTAACGGCGACTAGCGGGGCCTCTTCCTACAATGAGCAGTTCTTC.

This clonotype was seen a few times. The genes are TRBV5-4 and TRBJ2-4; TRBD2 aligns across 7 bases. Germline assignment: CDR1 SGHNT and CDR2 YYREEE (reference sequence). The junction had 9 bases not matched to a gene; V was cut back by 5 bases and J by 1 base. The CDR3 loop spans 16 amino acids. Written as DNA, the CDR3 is TGTGCCAGCAGGAGGGGTGGGGAGGGGGCCAAAAACATTCAGTACTTC. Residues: CASRRGGEGAKNIQYF.

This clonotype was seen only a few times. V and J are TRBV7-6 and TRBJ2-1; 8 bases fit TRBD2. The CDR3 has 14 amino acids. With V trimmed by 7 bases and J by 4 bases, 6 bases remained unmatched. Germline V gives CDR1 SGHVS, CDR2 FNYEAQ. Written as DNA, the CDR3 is TGTGCCAGCACCCTTAGCGGGGAATACAATGAGCAGTTCTTC. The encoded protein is CASTLSGEYNEQFF.

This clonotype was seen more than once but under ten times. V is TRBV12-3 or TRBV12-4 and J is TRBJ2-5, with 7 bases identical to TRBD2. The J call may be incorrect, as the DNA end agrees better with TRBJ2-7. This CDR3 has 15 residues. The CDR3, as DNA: TGTGCCAGCAGTCCCCGGGTGGCGGGGGTCTACGAGCAGTACTTC. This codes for CASSPRVAGVYEQYF.